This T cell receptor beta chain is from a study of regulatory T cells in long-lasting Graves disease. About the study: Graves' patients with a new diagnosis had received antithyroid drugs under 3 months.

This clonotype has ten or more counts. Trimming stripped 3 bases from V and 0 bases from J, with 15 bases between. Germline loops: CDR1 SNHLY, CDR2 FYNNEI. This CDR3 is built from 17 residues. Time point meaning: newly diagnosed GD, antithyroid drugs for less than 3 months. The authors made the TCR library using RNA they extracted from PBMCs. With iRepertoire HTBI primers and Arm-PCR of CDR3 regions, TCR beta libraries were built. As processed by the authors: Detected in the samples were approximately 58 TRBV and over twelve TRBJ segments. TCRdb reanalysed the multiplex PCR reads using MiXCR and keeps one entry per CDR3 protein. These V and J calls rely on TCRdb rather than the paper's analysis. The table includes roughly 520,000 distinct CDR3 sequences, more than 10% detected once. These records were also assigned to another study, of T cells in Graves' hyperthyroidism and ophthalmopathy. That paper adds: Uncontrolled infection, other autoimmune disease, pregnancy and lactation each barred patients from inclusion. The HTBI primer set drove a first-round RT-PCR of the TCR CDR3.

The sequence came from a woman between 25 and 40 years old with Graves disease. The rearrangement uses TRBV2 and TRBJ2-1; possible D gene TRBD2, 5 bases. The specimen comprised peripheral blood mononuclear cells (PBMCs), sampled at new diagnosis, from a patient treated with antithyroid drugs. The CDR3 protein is CASSEVILGSSYNEQFF. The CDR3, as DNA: TGTGCCAGCAGTGAGGTTATATTGGGGAGCTCCTACAATGAGCAGTTCTTC.